Given below is one TCR beta chain in context. This CDR3 has 15 amino acids. Losses at the gene ends were 2 bases for V and 4 bases for J; bases not matched to a gene: 5. Germline CDR1 is MNHEY and CDR2 is SVGAGI. The record originates from a study of blood T cell repertoires in COVID-19. Background on the study: The origin of the acute and convalescent COVID-19 samples was the United States, Italy and Spain.

Sequencing was performed with immunoSEQ multiplex PCR; in TCRdb, only in-frame clones are kept and a portion is missing. The sample has some 240,000 clones; 80% to 90% are singletons. The sequence was collected from an older woman with COVID-19, enrolled during active disease. Specimen: peripheral blood. The J gene is TRBJ1-1, the V gene TRBV6-5; 9 bases line up with TRBD1. CDR3 bases: TGTGCCAGCAGTTACCCTCCGACAGGGGGCACTGAAGCTTTCTTT. It translates to CASSYPPTGGTEAFF.